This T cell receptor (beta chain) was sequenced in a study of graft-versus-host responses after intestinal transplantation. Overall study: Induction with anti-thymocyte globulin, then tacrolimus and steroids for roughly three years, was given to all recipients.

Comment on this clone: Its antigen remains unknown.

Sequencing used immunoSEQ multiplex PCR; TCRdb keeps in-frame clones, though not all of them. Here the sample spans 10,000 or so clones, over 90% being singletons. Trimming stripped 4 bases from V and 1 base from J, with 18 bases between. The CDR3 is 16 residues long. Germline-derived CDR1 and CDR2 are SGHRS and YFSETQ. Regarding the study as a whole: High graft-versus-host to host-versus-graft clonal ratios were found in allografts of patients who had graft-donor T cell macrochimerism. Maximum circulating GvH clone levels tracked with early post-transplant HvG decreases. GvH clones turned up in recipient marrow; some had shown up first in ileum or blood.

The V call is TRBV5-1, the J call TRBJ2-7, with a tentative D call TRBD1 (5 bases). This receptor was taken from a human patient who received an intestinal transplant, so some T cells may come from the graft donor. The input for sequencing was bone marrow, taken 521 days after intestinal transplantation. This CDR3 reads CASSPQQANHSYEQYF. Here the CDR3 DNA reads TGCGCCAGCAGCCCCCAACAGGCAAACCATTCCTACGAGCAGTACTTC.